This T cell receptor (beta chain) was identified in a study of cytomegalovirus exposure and HLA in healthy donors. Germline V gives CDR1 SGHRS, CDR2 YFSETQ. The CDR3 runs 16 residues. Trimming removed 7 bases from V and 2 bases from J; junction bases left unmatched: 9. Sampled while nominally healthy, donors likely had unrecorded immune exposures. Researchers ran the PCR with 60 Vbeta and 13 Jbeta primers. Generated by immunoSEQ multiplex PCR, the TCRdb table keeps only in-frame clones and is missing some. The data show about 120,000 clones, about 81% seen once. The origin of this receptor is a man between 35 and 55 years old in good health and CMV-seronegative. The specimen was PBMCs. The rearrangement uses TRBV5-1 and TRBJ2-3; 11 bases align to TRBD2. The chain's CDR3 is CASYLLAGANTDTQYF. Here the CDR3 DNA reads TGCGCCAGCTATTTACTAGCGGGGGCCAACACAGATACGCAGTATTTT.